Presented here are 22 T cell receptor beta chains from one specimen sequenced in a study of T-cell reconstitution after alpha-beta-depleted transplantation in children. Unique molecular identifiers were incorporated when the TCRbeta library was constructed. TCRdb reanalysed the PCR reads using MiXCR and keeps one entry per CDR3 protein. The sample holds fewer than 400,000 distinct CDR3 sequences, 23% seen once. The sequencing used PBMCs, mostly from graft donor cells, collected 180 days after TCRalphabeta/CD19-depleted stem cell transplant. The receptors stem from a male patient between 10 and 17 years old who had a stem cell transplant for acute lymphoblastic leukemia, so the T cells may come from the graft donor.

The rearrangement uses TRBV20-1 and TRBJ2-1; D possibly uses TRBD1 or TRBD2 (5 bases each). In germline, CDR1 is DFQATT, CDR2 SNEGSKA (reference sequence). There are 12 residues in the CDR3. V lost 6 bases and J lost 9, with 15 bases in between. Here the CDR3 DNA reads TGCAGTGCGACGGACGGGACGAGTGAGCAGTTCTTC. Encoded protein: CSATDGTSEQFF.

This clonotype has more than one count but fewer than ten. The rearrangement uses TRBV20-1 and TRBJ1-2; D remains ambiguous. Deletions cut 0 bases from V and 2 bases from J, with 7 bases between. The CDR3 runs to 13 residues. CDR1 DFQATT and CDR2 SNEGSKA come from the germline V gene (reference sequence). CDR3 loop: CSARDMENYGYTF. The DNA for the CDR3 is TGCAGTGCTAGAGACATGGAGAACTATGGCTACACCTTC.

V and J are TRBV5-1 and TRBJ2-5; 8 bases map to TRBD1. With V trimmed by 4 bases and J by 5 bases, 7 bases remained unmatched. This CDR3 contains 14 residues. The germline CDR1 and CDR2 sequences are SGHRS and YFSETQ. Written as DNA, the CDR3 is TGCGCCAGCAGCCCCCCGGACAGGGTCGAGACCCAGTACTTC. This sequence encodes CASSPPDRVETQYF.

The V call is TRBV5-1, the J call TRBJ2-7; 10 bases align to TRBD2. This CDR3 has 17 amino acids. V shed 0 bases and J 2 bases; nucleotides not matched to a gene: 8. CDR1 is SGHRS, CDR2 YFSETQ, per germline. The CDR3 DNA is TGCGCCAGCAGCTTGGGAGCTCTAGCGGGAGCCGCCTACGAGCAGTACTTC. It translates to CASSLGALAGAAYEQYF.

This clonotype has only a few counts. This chain uses TRBV5-1 with TRBJ1-1, with 10 bases aligning to TRBD1. V lost 4 bases to trimming and J lost 2 bases; unmatched junction nucleotides: 5. Per the germline V gene, CDR1 is SGHRS and CDR2 is YFSETQ. The CDR3 has 15 residues. The CDR3 reads CASSPGTGVNTEAFF. Here the CDR3 DNA reads TGCGCCAGCAGCCCCGGGACAGGGGTAAACACTGAAGCTTTCTTT.

A note on this clonotype: Here the CDR3 omits its conserved ending phenylalanine or tryptophan, so a read error is the likely source. The rearrangement links TRBV4-1 to TRBJ2-3; D is unresolved. Germline V lookup: CDR1 MGHRA, CDR2 YSYEKL. Trimming removed 1 base from V and 8 bases from J, with 13 bases in between. The CDR3 is 14 residues long. Here the CDR3 reads CASSQVTNVGTQYS. CDR3 in DNA: TGCGCCAGCAGCCAAGTTACTAATGTTGGTACGCAGTATTCT.

The chain joins TRBV7-9 to TRBJ1-4; perhaps TRBD1 as D (5 bases). From germline, CDR1 is SEHNR and CDR2 FQNEAQ (reference sequence). The CDR3 runs 14 residues. The V end lost 5 bases, the J end lost 5 bases, and 12 bases lay between the germline ends. As DNA, the CDR3 is TGTGCCAGCAGCAGCAGGGCGGGGAATGAAAAACTGTTTTTT. It codes for CASSSRAGNEKLFF.

This clonotype occurred a few times. The chain is built from TRBV5-1 and TRBJ2-7; possibly TRBD1 or TRBD2 for D (5 bases each). Trimming shortened V by 0 bases and J by 3 bases, and 7 bases separated the two germline ends. The CDR3 totals 13 residues. The V gene's germline CDR1 is SGHRS and CDR2 YFSETQ. CDR3 sequence reads: CASSLGDHYEQYF. DNA of the CDR3: TGCGCCAGCAGCTTGGGGGACCACTACGAGCAGTACTTC.

J is TRBJ2-3 and V is TRBV4-1; tentatively, D is TRBD2 (5 bases). Trimming removed 3 bases at V and 0 bases at J, with 7 bases between. Per the germline V gene, CDR1 is MGHRA and CDR2 is YSYEKL. The CDR3 extends over 14 amino acids. The CDR3 nucleotides are TGCGCCAGCAGCCATTGGACTAGCACAGATACGCAGTATTTT. Amino acids: CASSHWTSTDTQYF.

The CDR3 DNA sequence: TGTGCCAGCAGTGCTGGGGGGGAGGTCTACAATGAGCAGTTCTTC. The encoded protein is CASSAGGEVYNEQFF. The chain combines TRBV2 with TRBJ2-1, with 7 bases fitting TRBD2. J lost 3 bases, V lost 4 bases, and 6 bases had no gene match. Germline-derived CDR1 and CDR2 are SNHLY and FYNNEI. CDR3 size: 15 residues.

The sample holds a few counts of this clonotype. The gene calls are TRBV20-1 and TRBJ2-3, with 12 positions matching TRBD2. The CDR3 covers 15 residues. Looked up from germline, CDR1 is DFQATT and CDR2 is SNEGSKA (reference sequence). With 5 bases clipped from V and 1 base from J, the junction kept 4 bases outside the gene matches. DNA of the CDR3: TGCAGTGCTGGGCCTAGCGGGAGGGGCACAGATACGCAGTATTTT. It translates to CSAGPSGRGTDTQYF.

Note on this clonotype: A read error is likely, as this CDR3 ends without the conserved phenylalanine or tryptophan. The gene calls are TRBV6-4 and TRBJ2-5; TRBD2 matches 9 bases. Germline values: CDR1 MRHNA, CDR2 SNTAGT. The junction had 6 bases not matched to a gene; V was cut back by 6 bases and J by 1 base. The CDR3 totals 15 residues. This chain's CDR3 is CASRPGLASQETQYS. The CDR3 nucleotides read TGTGCCAGCAGACCGGGACTAGCCTCCCAAGAGACCCAGTACTCC.

This clonotype was seen a handful of times. V gene TRBV4-2 combines with J gene TRBJ2-6; 8 bases are shared with TRBD2. V shed 2 bases, J shed 0 bases, and the junction held 9 bases outside the gene matches. The CDR3 has 19 residues. Per germline, CDR1 LGHNA and CDR2 YNFKEQ. The CDR3 is CASSQTSGNSGSGANVLTF. CDR3 nucleotide sequence: TGTGCCAGCAGCCAAACTAGCGGAAACTCTGGCTCTGGGGCCAACGTCCTGACTTTC.

This clonotype was detected a few times. The genes are TRBV28 and TRBJ2-1, with 9 bases that match TRBD2. The CDR3 consists of 14 residues. V lost 5 bases, J lost 8 bases, and 7 bases stayed unmatched. The V gene's germline CDR1 is MDHEN and CDR2 SYDVKM. CDR3 DNA sequence: TGTGCCAGCAGTCCTAGCGGGATACTCGATGAGCAGTTCTTC. This encodes CASSPSGILDEQFF.

This clonotype was detected only a few times. The chain uses TRBV5-6 and TRBJ2-2, with 7 bases fitting TRBD2. Germline V gene sequence: CDR1 SGHDT, CDR2 YYEEEE. This CDR3 spans 17 amino acids. V was clipped by 5 bases and J by 8 bases; unmatched bases: 18. The CDR3 reads CASRPGWTRTWMGELFF. CDR3 coding DNA: TGTGCCAGCAGACCCGGGTGGACTAGGACCTGGATGGGGGAGCTGTTTTTT.

The CDR3 here is CASSLGPFRLNEQFF. CDR3 nucleotides: TGTGCCAGCAGTTTAGGACCGTTTCGCCTCAATGAGCAGTTCTTC. The J gene is TRBJ2-1, the V gene TRBV6-5; no clear D. Trimming took 4 bases from V and 6 from J, leaving 16 bases between them. The CDR3 extends over 15 amino acids. Germline CDR1 reads MNHEY; CDR2 reads SVGAGI.

The J gene is TRBJ2-7, the V gene TRBV10-3; D is possibly TRBD1 or TRBD2 (6 bases each). V was shortened by 1 base and J by 3 bases, with 10 bases between the two germline ends. Germline V gene sequence: CDR1 ENHRY, CDR2 SYGVKD. This CDR3 is 14 amino acids long. DNA of the CDR3: TGTGCCATCAGTGAGTGGGGGGCGTACTACGAGCAGTACTTC. This translates into CAISEWGAYYEQYF.

The sample holds a few counts of this clonotype. The V gene is TRBV10-3, the J gene TRBJ2-1; either TRBD1 or TRBD2 may supply D (5 bases each). V was clipped by 10 bases and J by 5 bases, with 12 bases between them. The CDR3 loop spans 12 amino acids. Germline loops: CDR1 ENHRY, CDR2 SYGVKD. DNA for the CDR3: TGTGCCACCGGGACCGTCGACAATGAGCAGTTCTTC. Its protein product is CATGTVDNEQFF.

The CDR3 DNA sequence: TGTGCCAGCAGCGTAGTCTCAGCGGCTCGCACCTACGAGCAGTACTTC. Translating gives CASSVVSAARTYEQYF. The genes are TRBV9 and TRBJ2-7; TRBD2 might be the D (5 bases). Trimming shortened V by 0 bases and J by 2 bases, and 15 bases separated the two germline ends. This CDR3 spans 16 amino acids. Germline CDR1 and CDR2: SGDLS and YYNGEE.

J is TRBJ1-1 and V is TRBV24-1, with 7 bases identical to TRBD1. With V trimmed by 4 bases and J by 2 bases, 6 bases remained unmatched. The germline gives CDR1 KGHDR, CDR2 SFDVKD. The CDR3 consists of 15 residues. The CDR3 bases are TGTGCCACCAGTGAAACCGGGACAGTTAACACTGAAGCTTTCTTT. Its protein is CATSETGTVNTEAFF.

The chain employs TRBV5-1 and TRBJ2-3; 8 bases are shared with TRBD2. J was trimmed by 2 bases and V by 0 bases; bases with no gene match: 8. Germline assignment: CDR1 SGHRS and CDR2 YFSETQ. The length of the CDR3 is 17 residues. The CDR3 sequence is CASSLEAGGLFTDTQYF. The DNA for the CDR3 is TGCGCCAGCAGCTTGGAGGCGGGAGGACTTTTCACAGATACGCAGTATTTT.

In this sample, this clonotype turned up a few times. The V gene is TRBV7-9, the J gene TRBJ2-1; D ambiguous. CDR3 length: 10 residues. CDR1 and CDR2 from the germline V gene are SEHNR and FQNEAQ (reference sequence). The chain's CDR3 is CAVGSHEQFF. CDR3 nucleotides: TGTGCAGTCGGCTCCCATGAGCAGTTCTTC.